The clone carrying this TCR beta chain has a handful of counts. The target antigen is unknown. This sample is drawn from a study of glioma-infiltrating T cells. Study-level findings and limits: Above-expected tissue-blood divergence occurred in all gliomas, most in low-grade ones. Very few CDR3 sequences were shared between tissue and blood.

This CDR3 is built from 13 residues. J was trimmed by 3 bases and V by 4 bases; bases with no gene match: 3. Germline V gives CDR1 DFQATT, CDR2 SNEGSKA (reference sequence). TCR alpha and beta CDR3 regions were amplified from RNA using iRepertoire nested multiplex PCR. Tissue mRNA or PBMC total RNA, roughly 85-450 ng, went into one-step reverse transcription and amplification. From the multiplex PCR reads, TCRdb called clonotypes with MiXCR, one entry per CDR3 protein. Counted here are roughly 190,000 distinct CDR3 sequences, over 25% occurring once; the ten biggest clones make up 20% to 25%. This chain joins TRBV20-1 and TRBJ2-7, with 10 bases aligning to TRBD2. This TCR was recovered from a human donor with low-grade glioma or glioblastoma, undergoing nonglioma brain surgery, or in good health (not recorded which). The specimen sequenced was glioma tissue, nonneoplastic brain tissue, or PBMCs (not recorded which). The CDR3, as DNA: TGCAGTGCTACTAGCGGGAGAGACTACGAGCAGTACTTC. Amino acids: CSATSGRDYEQYF.